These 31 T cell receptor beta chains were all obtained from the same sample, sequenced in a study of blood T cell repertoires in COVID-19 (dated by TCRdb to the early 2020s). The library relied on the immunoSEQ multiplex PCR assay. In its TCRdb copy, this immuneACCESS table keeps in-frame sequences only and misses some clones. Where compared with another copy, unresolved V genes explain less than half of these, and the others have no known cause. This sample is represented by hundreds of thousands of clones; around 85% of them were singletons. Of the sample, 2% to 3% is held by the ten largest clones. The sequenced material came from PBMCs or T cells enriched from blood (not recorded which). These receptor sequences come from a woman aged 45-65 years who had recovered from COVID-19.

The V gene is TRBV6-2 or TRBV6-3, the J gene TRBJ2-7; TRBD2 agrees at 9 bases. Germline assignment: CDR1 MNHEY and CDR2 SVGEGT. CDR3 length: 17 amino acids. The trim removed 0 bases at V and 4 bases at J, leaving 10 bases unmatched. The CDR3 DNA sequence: TGTGCCAGCAGTTACTCGAGTCCTAGCGGGATACCTTACGAGCAGTACTTC. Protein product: CASSYSSPSGIPYEQYF.

DNA for the CDR3: TGTGCCAGTAGTCCCGGGACAGTCAATGAGCAGTTCTTC. It is translated as CASSPGTVNEQFF. This sequence joins TRBV19 and TRBJ2-1, with 7 positions matching TRBD1. Germline V CDR1 and CDR2: LNHDA, SQIVND (reference sequence). V shed 5 bases and J 6 bases; nucleotides not matched to a gene: 4. This CDR3 has 13 residues.

The CDR3 DNA sequence: TGTGCCAGCAGCGTAGACTCCTCCTACGAGCAGTACTTC. Translating it yields CASSVDSSYEQYF. This chain joins TRBV9 and TRBJ2-7; no firm D call. V gave up 0 bases and J gave up 0 bases, with 4 bases separating them. The CDR3 sequence is 13 residues long. Germline V lookup: CDR1 SGDLS, CDR2 YYNGEE.

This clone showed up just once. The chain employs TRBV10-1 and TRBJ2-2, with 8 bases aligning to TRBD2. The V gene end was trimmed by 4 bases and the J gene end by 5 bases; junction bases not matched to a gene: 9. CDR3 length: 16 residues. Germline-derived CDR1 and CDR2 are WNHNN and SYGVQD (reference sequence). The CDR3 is CASSGTGTRGTGELFF. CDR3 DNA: TGCGCCAGCAGTGGAACCGGGACTAGGGGGACCGGGGAGCTGTTTTTT.

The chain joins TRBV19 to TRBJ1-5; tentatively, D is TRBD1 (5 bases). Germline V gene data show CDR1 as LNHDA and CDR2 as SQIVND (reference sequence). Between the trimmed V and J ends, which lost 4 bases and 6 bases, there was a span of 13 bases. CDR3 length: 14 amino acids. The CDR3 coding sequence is TGTGCCAGTAGTAGGGACGGGAGCTTTCAGCCCCAGCATTTT. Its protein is CASSRDGSFQPQHF.

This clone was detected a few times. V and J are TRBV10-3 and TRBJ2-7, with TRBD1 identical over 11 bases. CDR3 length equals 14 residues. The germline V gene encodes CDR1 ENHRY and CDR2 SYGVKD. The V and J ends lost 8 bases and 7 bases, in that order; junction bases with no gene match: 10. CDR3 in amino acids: CAIRPGTGGREQYF. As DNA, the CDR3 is TGTGCCATCCGACCCGGGACAGGGGGTAGGGAGCAGTACTTC.

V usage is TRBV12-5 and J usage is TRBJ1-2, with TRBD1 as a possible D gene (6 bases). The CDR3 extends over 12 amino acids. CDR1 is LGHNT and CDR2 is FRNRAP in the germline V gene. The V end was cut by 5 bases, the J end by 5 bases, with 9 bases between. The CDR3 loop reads CASGPGQYGYTF. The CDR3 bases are TGTGCTAGTGGTCCCGGACAGTATGGCTACACCTTC.

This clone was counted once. In DNA, the CDR3 is TGCAGCGTTGTGGCGACAGGATTAACTAATGAAAAACTGTTTTTT. Its translation is CSVVATGLTNEKLFF. The chain couples TRBV29-1 to TRBJ1-4; a weak D match, TRBD1 (6 bases). This CDR3 comprises 15 residues. The V end was cut by 4 bases, the J end by 1 base, with 13 bases between. Looked up from germline, CDR1 is SQVTM and CDR2 is ANQGSEA.

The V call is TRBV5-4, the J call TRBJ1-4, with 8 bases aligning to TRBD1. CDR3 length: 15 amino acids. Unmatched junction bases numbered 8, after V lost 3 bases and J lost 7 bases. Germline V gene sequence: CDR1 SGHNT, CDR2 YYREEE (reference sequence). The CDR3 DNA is TGTGCCAGCAGCTCGGGGACAGGACAGCTTGAAAAACTGTTTTTT. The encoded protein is CASSSGTGQLEKLFF.

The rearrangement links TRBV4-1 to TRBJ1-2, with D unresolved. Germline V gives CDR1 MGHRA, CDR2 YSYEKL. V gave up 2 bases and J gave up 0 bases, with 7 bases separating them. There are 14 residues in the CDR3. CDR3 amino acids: CASSQHSTNYGYTF. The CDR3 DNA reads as TGCGCCAGCAGCCAACACAGCACTAACTATGGCTACACCTTC.

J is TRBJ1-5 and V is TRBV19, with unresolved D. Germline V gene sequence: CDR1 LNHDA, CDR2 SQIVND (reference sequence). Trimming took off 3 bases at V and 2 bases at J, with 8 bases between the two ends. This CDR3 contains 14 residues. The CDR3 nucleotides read TGTGCCAGTAGTATCGGAAGCGGCAATCAGCCCCAGCATTTT. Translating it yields CASSIGSGNQPQHF.

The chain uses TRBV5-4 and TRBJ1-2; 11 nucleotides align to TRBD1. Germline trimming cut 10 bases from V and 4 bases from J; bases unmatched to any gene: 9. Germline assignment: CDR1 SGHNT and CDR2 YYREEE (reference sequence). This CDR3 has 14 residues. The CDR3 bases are TGTGCCGTTACCGCCGGGACAGGGGGCTATGGCTACACCTTC. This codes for CAVTAGTGGYGYTF.

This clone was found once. The DNA for the CDR3 is TGTGCCAGCAGCCAAGACGTAGGGGGACAGGGGTGGGAGACCCAGTACTTC. Translation gives CASSQDVGGQGWETQYF. The rearrangement joins TRBV4-2 to TRBJ2-5, with 10 positions matching TRBD1. CDR1 and CDR2 from the germline V gene are LGHNA and YNFKEQ. V gave up 0 bases and J gave up 5 bases; unmatched junction bases: 9. The CDR3 runs to 17 residues.

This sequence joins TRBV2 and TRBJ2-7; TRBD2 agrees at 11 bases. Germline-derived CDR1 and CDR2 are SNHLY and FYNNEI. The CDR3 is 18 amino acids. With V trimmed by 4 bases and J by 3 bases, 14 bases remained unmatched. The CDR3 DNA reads TGTGCCAGCAGTGGCCAGGGTAGCGGGGGGGTATTTATCTACGAGCAGTACTTC. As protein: CASSGQGSGGVFIYEQYF.

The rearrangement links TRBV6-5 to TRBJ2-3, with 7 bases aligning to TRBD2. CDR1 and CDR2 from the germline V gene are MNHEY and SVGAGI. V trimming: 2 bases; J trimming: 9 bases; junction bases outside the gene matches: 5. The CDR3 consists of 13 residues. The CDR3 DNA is TGTGCCAGCAGTTACAAGGTGGGGGGGACGCAGTATTTT. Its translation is CASSYKVGGTQYF.

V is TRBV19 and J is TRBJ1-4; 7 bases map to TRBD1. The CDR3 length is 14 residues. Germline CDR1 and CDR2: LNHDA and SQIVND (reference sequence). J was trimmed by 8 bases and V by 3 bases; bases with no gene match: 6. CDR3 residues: CASSISGGEEKLFF. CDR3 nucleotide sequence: TGTGCCAGTAGTATTTCAGGGGGAGAGGAAAAACTGTTTTTT.

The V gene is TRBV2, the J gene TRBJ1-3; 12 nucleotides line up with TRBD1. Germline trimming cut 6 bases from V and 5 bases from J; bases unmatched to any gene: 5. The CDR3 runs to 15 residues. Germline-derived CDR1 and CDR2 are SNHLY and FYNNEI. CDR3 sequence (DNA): TGTGCCAGCAGCCGGGACAGGGGGCCTAGAAACACCATATATTTT. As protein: CASSRDRGPRNTIYF.

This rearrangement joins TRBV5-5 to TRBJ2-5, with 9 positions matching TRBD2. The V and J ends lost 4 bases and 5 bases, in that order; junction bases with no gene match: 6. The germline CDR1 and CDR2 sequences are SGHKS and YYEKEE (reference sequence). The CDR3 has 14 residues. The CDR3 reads CASSGGLAGETQYF. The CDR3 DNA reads TGTGCCAGCAGCGGGGGACTAGCCGGGGAGACCCAGTACTTC.

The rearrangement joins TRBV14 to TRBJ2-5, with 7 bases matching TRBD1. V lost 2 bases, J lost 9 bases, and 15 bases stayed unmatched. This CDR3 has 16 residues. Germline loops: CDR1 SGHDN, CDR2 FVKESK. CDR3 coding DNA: TGTGCCAGCAGCCAATTCGGCAGTACCTTTCAGGGGGCCCAGTACTTC. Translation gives CASSQFGSTFQGAQYF.

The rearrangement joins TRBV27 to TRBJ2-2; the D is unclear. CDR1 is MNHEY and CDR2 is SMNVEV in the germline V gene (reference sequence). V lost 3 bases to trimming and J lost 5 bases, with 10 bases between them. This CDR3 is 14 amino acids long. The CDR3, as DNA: TGTGCCAGCAGTTTTGCACCAGGAACCGGGGAGCTGTTTTTT. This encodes CASSFAPGTGELFF.

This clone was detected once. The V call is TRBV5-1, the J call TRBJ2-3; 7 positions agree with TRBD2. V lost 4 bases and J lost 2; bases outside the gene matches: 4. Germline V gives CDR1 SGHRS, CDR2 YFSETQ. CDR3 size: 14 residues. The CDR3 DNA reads TGCGCCAGCAGCCTAGGGACTAACACAGATACGCAGTATTTT. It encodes CASSLGTNTDTQYF.

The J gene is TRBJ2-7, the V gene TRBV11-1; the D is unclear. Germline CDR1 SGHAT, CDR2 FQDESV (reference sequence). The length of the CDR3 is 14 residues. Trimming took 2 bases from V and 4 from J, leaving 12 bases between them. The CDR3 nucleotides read TGTGCCAGCAGCTTAATGACAAACGGTTACGAGCAGTACTTC. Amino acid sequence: CASSLMTNGYEQYF.

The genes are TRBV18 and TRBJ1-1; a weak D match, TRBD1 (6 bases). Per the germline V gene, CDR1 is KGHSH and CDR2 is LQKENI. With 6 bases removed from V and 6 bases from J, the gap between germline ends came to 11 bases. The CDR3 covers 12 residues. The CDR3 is CASSLTGSEAFF. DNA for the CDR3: TGTGCCAGCTCGCTCACAGGGTCTGAAGCTTTCTTT.

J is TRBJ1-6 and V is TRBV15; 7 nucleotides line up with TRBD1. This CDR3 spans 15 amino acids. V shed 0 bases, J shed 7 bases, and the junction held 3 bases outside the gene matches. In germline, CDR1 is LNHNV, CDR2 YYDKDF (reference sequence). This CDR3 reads CATSRDPGGNSPLHF. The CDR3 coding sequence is TGTGCCACCAGCAGAGATCCAGGGGGGAATTCACCCCTCCACTTT. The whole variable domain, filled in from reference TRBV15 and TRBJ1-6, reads DAMVIQNPRYQVTQFGKPVTLSCSQTLNHNVMYWYQQKSSQAPKLLFHYYDKDFNNEADTPDNFQSRRPNTSFCFLDIRSPGLGDTAMYLCATSRDPGGNSPLHFGNGTRLTVT.

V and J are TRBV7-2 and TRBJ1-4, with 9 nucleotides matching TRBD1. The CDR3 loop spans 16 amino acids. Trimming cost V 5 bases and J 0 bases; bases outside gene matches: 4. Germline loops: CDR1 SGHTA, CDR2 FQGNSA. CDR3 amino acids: CASSPGQGTTNEKLFF. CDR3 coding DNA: TGTGCCAGCAGCCCGGGACAGGGCACAACTAATGAAAAACTGTTTTTT. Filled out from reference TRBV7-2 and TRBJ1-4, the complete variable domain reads GAGVSQSPSNKVTEKGKDVELRCDPISGHTALYWYRQSLGQGLEFLIYFQGNSAPDKSGLPSDRFSAERTGGSVSTLTIQRTQQEDSAVYLCASSPGQGTTNEKLFFGSGTQLSVL.

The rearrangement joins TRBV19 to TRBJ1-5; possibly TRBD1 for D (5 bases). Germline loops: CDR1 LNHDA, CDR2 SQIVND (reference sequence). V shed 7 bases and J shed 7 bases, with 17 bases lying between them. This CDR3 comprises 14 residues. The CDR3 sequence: CASILLGVGQPQHF. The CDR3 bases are TGTGCCAGTATCCTGTTAGGGGTTGGGCAGCCCCAGCATTTT.

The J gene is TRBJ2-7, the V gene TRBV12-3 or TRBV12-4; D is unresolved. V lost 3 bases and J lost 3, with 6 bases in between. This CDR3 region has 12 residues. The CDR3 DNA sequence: TGTGCCAGCAGTTTTCCTAACTACGAGCAGTACTTC. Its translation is CASSFPNYEQYF.

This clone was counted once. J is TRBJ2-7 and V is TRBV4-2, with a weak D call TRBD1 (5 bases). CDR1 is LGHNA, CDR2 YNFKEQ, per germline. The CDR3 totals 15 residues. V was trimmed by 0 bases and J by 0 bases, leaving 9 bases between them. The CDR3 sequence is CASSQEGAISYEQYF. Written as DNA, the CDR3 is TGTGCCAGCAGCCAAGAAGGGGCCATCTCCTACGAGCAGTACTTC.

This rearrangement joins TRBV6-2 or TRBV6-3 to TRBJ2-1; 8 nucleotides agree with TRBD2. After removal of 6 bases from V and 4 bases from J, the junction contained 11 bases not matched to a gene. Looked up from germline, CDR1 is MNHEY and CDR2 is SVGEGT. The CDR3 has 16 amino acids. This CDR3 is CASRPPGGGAYNEQFF. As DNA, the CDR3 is TGTGCCAGCAGACCTCCCGGGGGGGGCGCTTACAATGAGCAGTTCTTC.

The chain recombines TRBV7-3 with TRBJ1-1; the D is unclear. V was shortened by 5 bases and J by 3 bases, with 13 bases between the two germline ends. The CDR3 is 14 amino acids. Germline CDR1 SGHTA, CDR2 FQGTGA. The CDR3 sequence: CASSPGFPYTEAFF. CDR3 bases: TGTGCCAGCAGCCCTGGCTTTCCTTACACTGAAGCTTTCTTT.

The CDR3 region has the DNA TGTGCCAGCAGCCAAGACATCGTTACACCGCCCCAGCATTTT. It is translated as CASSQDIVTPPQHF. J is TRBJ1-5 and V is TRBV3-1 (or the pseudogene TRBV3-2); D is unclear. This CDR3 is 14 amino acids long. Germline V gene data show CDR1 as LGHDT and CDR2 as YNNKEL (reference sequence). V was shortened by 0 bases and J by 9 bases, with 12 bases between the two germline ends.